This is a list of T cell receptor beta chains from one sample in a study of cytomegalovirus exposure and HLA in healthy donors. Here immunoSEQ multiplex PCR was the method, and the copy in TCRdb shows in-frame clones only, minus some. The sample holds 150,000 to 200,000 clones; 84% are singletons and the top ten take roughly 7.5%. The sequencing input was PBMCs. The receptors stem from a man between 18 and 35 years old in good health and CMV-seropositive. Both conserved end residues are part of each CDR3. D genes are given only for firm matches. Some rows mark clone size as missing; the rest say once, few, many or name a class of expanded clone.

d_call clone_size j_call v_call cdr3_nt cdr3_aa
NA NA TRBJ2-3 TRBV4-2 TGTGCCAGCAGCCTGGGACTGGAGGGGAGTTTAGATACGCAGTATTTT CASSLGLEGSLDTQYF
TRBD2 NA TRBJ2-3 TRBV19 TGTGCCAGTAGTATAGCGCCTAGCGGGAGGCCAGATACGCAGTATTTT CASSIAPSGRPDTQYF
NA NA TRBJ2-2 TRBV4-2 TGTGCCAGCAGCCCAGACTCCAGCCGGGCGAACACCGGGGAGCTGTTTTTT CASSPDSSRANTGELFF
NA NA TRBJ1-5 TRBV6-5 TGTGCCAGCAGTTACGGGACGGGAGGAAATCAGCCCCAGCATTTT CASSYGTGGNQPQHF
NA NA TRBJ1-2 TRBV1 TGCACCAGCAGACGTACAGGGGATGGCTACACCTTC CTSRRTGDGYTF
TRBD2 NA TRBJ2-6 TRBV6-1 TGTGCCAGCAGTGCGGGGGGTGGGGCCAACGTCCTGACTTTC CASSAGGGANVLTF
NA NA TRBJ2-5 TRBV7-8 TGTGCCAGCAGCCCGCGACCTAGGGGCATTTTGCGTAAAGAGACCCAGTACTTC CASSPRPRGILRKETQYF
TRBD1 NA TRBJ2-1 TRBV5-5 TGTGCCAGCAGTCCCGGGACAGGGATCAATGAGCAGTTCTTC CASSPGTGINEQFF
TRBD2 NA TRBJ2-1 TRBV13 TGTGCCAGCAGCTTAAGAACTAGCGGGTACAATGAGCAGTTCTTC CASSLRTSGYNEQFF
NA NA TRBJ1-5 TRBV6-1 TGTGCCAGCATTGGAGGGGCCTATAGCAATCAGCCCCAGCATTTT CASIGGAYSNQPQHF
TRBD2 NA TRBJ2-1 TRBV6-1 TGTGCCAGCGGGGAGGGCACTAGGGGATGGAATGAGCAGTTCTTC CASGEGTRGWNEQFF
NA NA TRBJ2-7 TRBV6-1 TGTGCCAGCCGACTTACAGGGTATCCCTACGAGCAGTACTTC CASRLTGYPYEQYF
TRBD2 NA TRBJ2-7 TRBV9 TGTGCCAGCAGCGTAGAGGAGCGGGAGTTCCGCGAGCAGTACTTC CASSVEEREFREQYF
TRBD2 NA TRBJ2-1 TRBV2 TGTGCCAGCAGGGGGACTAGCGTAGGCAATGAGCAGTTCTTC CASRGTSVGNEQFF
NA NA TRBJ2-2 TRBV5-5 TGTGCCAGCAGCTTTGCGGGGAAGGTGGAGCTGTTTTTT CASSFAGKVELFF
TRBD1 NA TRBJ1-1 TRBV11-2 TGTGCCAGCAGGTACCCGGGACAGGGGGGACGGACGACCGAAGCTTTCTTT CASRYPGQGGRTTEAFF
TRBD2 once TRBJ2-1 TRBV27 TGTGCCAGCAGTCCGACTAGCGGGATCTACAATGAGCAGTTCTTC CASSPTSGIYNEQFF
TRBD1 NA TRBJ2-7 TRBV27 TGTGCCAGCAGCCCTACCTTTGGACAGGGCGGCGAGCAGTACTTC CASSPTFGQGGEQYF
NA NA TRBJ2-7 TRBV2 TGTGCCAGCAGTGATGGCCCAGGCGTCTACGAGCAGTACTTC CASSDGPGVYEQYF
TRBD2 once TRBJ2-1 TRBV2 TGTGCCAGCAGTAAGCCGGGACTAGCGGGAAGTGGGGAGCAGTTCTTC CASSKPGLAGSGEQFF
TRBD1 NA TRBJ1-2 TRBV27 TGTGCCAGCAGTCCCCGGACAGGGTTTGGCTACACCTTC CASSPRTGFGYTF
TRBD1 NA TRBJ1-2 TRBV12-5 TGTGCTAGTGGTTCAGGGGGTTGGTATGGCTACACCTTC CASGSGGWYGYTF
NA few TRBJ1-1 TRBV18 TGTGCCAGCTCACCAGCGCAAGTGAACACTGAAGCTTTCTTT CASSPAQVNTEAFF
TRBD2 once TRBJ2-3 TRBV7-3 TGTGCCAGCAGCTCCGAGGGGACTAGCGCCTCAACAAGGCAGTATTTT CASSSEGTSASTRQYF
TRBD2 NA TRBJ2-5 TRBV11-2 TGTGCCAGCAGCTTAGTACTAGCGGGAAGAGAGACCCAGTACTTC CASSLVLAGRETQYF
TRBD2 NA TRBJ2-5 TRBV4-3 TGCGCCAGCAGCCATACCATAGCGGGAGAGGGCGAGACCCAGTACTTC CASSHTIAGEGETQYF
TRBD2 NA TRBJ2-5 TRBV15 TGTGCCACCAGCAGAGAAGGGACTATCGAAGAGACCCAGTACTTC CATSREGTIEETQYF
NA NA TRBJ2-3 TRBV19 TGTGCCAGTAGTACCCAGCGGGGCACAGATACGCAGTATTTT CASSTQRGTDTQYF
NA NA TRBJ1-4 TRBV6-5 TGTGCCAGCAGTTCGCTCGGAGTAGGCGAAAAACTGTTTTTT CASSSLGVGEKLFF
TRBD2 NA TRBJ2-1 TRBV5-4 TGTGCCAGCAGCCCTGAACTAGCGGGAGGGGGGTTCTTC CASSPELAGGGFF
TRBD2 NA TRBJ2-2 TRBV9 TGTGCCAGCAGCGCCACTAGCGGGAGGGTCGGGGAGCTGTTTTTT CASSATSGRVGELFF
TRBD2 NA TRBJ2-2 TRBV9 TGTGCCAGCAGCGTAGGTGGCAGCGGGAGTAGCGGGGAGCTGTTTTTT CASSVGGSGSSGELFF
TRBD2 NA TRBJ2-1 TRBV10-3 TGTGCCTCAGGGGGGACTAGCGGGTACAATGAGCAGTTCTTC CASGGTSGYNEQFF
TRBD2 NA TRBJ2-7 TRBV4-1 TGCGCCAGCAGCCAAGCCGGGACTAGCGGCTACGAGCAGTACTTC CASSQAGTSGYEQYF
NA once TRBJ2-7 TRBV29-1 TGCAGCGTTGAAATCGACAGCTCACTCTCCTACGAGCAGTACTTC CSVEIDSSLSYEQYF
NA NA TRBJ1-2 TRBV28 TGTGCCAGCAACCTCCCGGGTGGAGGGGTTTATGGCTACACCTTC CASNLPGGGVYGYTF
NA NA TRBJ2-6 TRBV30 TGTGCCTGGAAGGTCAGGGTGGGCGCTGGGGCCAACGTCCTGACTTTC CAWKVRVGAGANVLTF
TRBD2 NA TRBJ2-5 TRBV30 TGTGCCTGGAGTTCACTAGCGGCTCAAGAGACCCAGTACTTC CAWSSLAAQETQYF
TRBD2 NA TRBJ2-7 TRBV28 TGTGCCAGCAGTTTTCGGGGGGGCGGGCACGAGCAGTACTTC CASSFRGGGHEQYF
TRBD1 NA TRBJ1-1 TRBV5-4 TGTGCCAGCAGCTTAGGGGGCCTTGGGACTTGGACTGAAGCTTTCTTT CASSLGGLGTWTEAFF
NA NA TRBJ1-1 TRBV9 TGTGCCAGCGGCCCCACCACTGAAGCTTTCTTT CASGPTTEAFF
NA once TRBJ2-1 TRBV19 TGTGCCAGTGGGGGACAGGGGCCTACTAGCGGGCCTTACAATGAGCAGTTCTTC CASGGQGPTSGPYNEQFF
TRBD2 NA TRBJ2-3 TRBV11-2 TGTGCCAGCAGCTCGGGACTAGCGGGAGTCTTTTCTAGCACAGATACGCAGTATTTT CASSSGLAGVFSSTDTQYF
TRBD2 NA TRBJ2-1 TRBV11-2 TGTGCCAGCAGCTTGGGACTAGCGAATGAGCAGTTCTTC CASSLGLANEQFF
TRBD1 NA TRBJ2-1 TRBV5-1 TGCGCCAGCAGCCGAGATGGTTGGCAGGGGGACGAGCAGTTCTTC CASSRDGWQGDEQFF
NA few TRBJ1-2 TRBV28 TGTGCCAGCAGCACCCCGAGGGATGGCTACACCTTC CASSTPRDGYTF
NA NA TRBJ2-3 TRBV5-1 TGCGCCAGCAGCTTGGGGCTCACAGATACGCAGTATTTT CASSLGLTDTQYF
NA NA TRBJ2-7 TRBV5-1 TGCGCCAGCAGCTTAAACAGCGAGCAGTACTTC CASSLNSEQYF
NA NA TRBJ1-2 TRBV5-4 TGTGCCAGCAGCCCGGATATCGGGGGGAGAGACTATGGCTACACCTTC CASSPDIGGRDYGYTF
TRBD1 NA TRBJ2-7 TRBV7-6 TGTGCCAGCAGCCACGGACAGGGAAGCGAGCAGTACTTC CASSHGQGSEQYF